Included here is one T cell receptor beta chain sequence, with context. The antigen is not known. The data originate from a study of T-cell memory formation after mild COVID-19. Notes on the study in general: A second wave expanding day 15 to 37 was CD4+-biased; contracting clones were balanced. Largely, contracting CD4+ clones fell within CM and EM, and contracting CD8+ clones within EMRA. Researchers found some responding clones in pre-infection memory, a sign that cross-reactive memory joined.

The CDR3 spans 13 residues. Between the trimmed V and J ends, which lost 3 bases and 10 bases, there was a span of 13 bases. The germline CDR1 and CDR2 sequences are GTSNPN and SVGIG (reference sequence). Constant-segment primers were used for 5'RACE, and the resulting TCR alpha and TCR beta cDNA libraries carried sample barcodes and UMIs. TCRdb re-called the 5' RACE reads with MiXCR, one entry per CDR3 protein. The sample has a few hundred thousand distinct CDR3 sequences, approximately 19% seen once. V usage is TRBV30 and J usage is TRBJ1-6; D gene uncertain. This sequence originates from a man aged 18 to 30 who had mild COVID-19 (a few samples of this study predate the infection). Cell type and time point are not known. Sequenced sample: PBMCs or a T cell subset sorted from them (not recorded which). CDR3 sequence reads: CAWSGGMGSPLHF. CDR3 nucleotide sequence: TGTGCCTGGAGCGGAGGGATGGGCTCACCCCTCCACTTT.